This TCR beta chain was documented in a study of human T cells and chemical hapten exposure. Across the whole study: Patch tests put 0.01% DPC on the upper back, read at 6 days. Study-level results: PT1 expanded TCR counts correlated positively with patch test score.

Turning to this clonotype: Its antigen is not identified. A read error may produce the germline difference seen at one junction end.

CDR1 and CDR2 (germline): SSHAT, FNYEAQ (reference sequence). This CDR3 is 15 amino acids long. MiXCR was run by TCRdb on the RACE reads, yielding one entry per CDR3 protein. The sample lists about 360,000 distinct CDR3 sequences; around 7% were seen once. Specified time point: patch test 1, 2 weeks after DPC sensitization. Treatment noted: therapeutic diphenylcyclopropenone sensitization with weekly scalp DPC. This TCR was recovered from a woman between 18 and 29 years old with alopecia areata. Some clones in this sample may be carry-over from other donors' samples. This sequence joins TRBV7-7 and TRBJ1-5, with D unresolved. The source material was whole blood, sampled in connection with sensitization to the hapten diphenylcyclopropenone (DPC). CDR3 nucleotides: TGTGCTAGCAGCACTGGAGGGCTGAGCAATCAGCCCCAGCATTTT. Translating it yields CASSTGGLSNQPQHF. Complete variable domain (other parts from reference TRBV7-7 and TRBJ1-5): GAGVSQSPRYKVTKRGQDVTLRCDPISSHATLYWYQQALGQGPEFLTYFNYEAQPDKSGLPSDRFSAERPEGSISTLTIQRTEQRDSAMYRCASSTGGLSNQPQHFGDGTRLSIL.